The next 18 T cell receptor beta chains were all read from a single sample in a study of cytomegalovirus exposure and HLA in healthy donors. The primer mix had 60 Vbeta and 13 Jbeta primers. TCRdb's copy holds only in-frame clones and misses some; the assay was immunoSEQ multiplex PCR. Here the sample spans 150,000 to 250,000 clones, 70% to 90% being singletons. Material: PBMCs. These receptors were collected from a woman aged 45-65 years in good health and CMV-seronegative.

The rearrangement uses TRBV10-3 and TRBJ1-6; D may be TRBD1 (5 bases). This CDR3 is 14 amino acids long. In germline, CDR1 is ENHRY, CDR2 SYGVKD. Deletions cut 4 bases from V and 7 bases from J, with 11 bases between. CDR3 amino acids: CAISGSGPNSPLHF. The CDR3, as DNA: TGTGCCATCAGTGGATCAGGGCCGAATTCACCCCTCCACTTT.

V and J are TRBV19 and TRBJ2-2; D is ambiguous. V was clipped by 8 bases and J by 5 bases, with 12 bases between them. Germline CDR1 reads LNHDA; CDR2 reads SQIVND (reference sequence). This CDR3 is built from 13 residues. The CDR3 here is CASARLGTGELFF. The CDR3 DNA is TGTGCCAGTGCGAGGCTTGGGACCGGGGAGCTGTTTTTT.

This chain links TRBV18 with TRBJ2-3; D possibly corresponds to TRBD1 (6 bases). Germline values: CDR1 KGHSH, CDR2 LQKENI. This CDR3 contains 14 residues. Trimming removed 4 bases at V and 1 base at J, with 9 bases between. The CDR3 DNA reads as TGTGCCAGCTCACTTCGACAGGGCACAGATACGCAGTATTTT. Amino acids: CASSLRQGTDTQYF.

A word on this clone: This sample also contains other DNA sequences that code for the same CDR3. The chain uses TRBV27 and TRBJ2-3; D is perhaps TRBD1 (6 bases). The germline gives CDR1 MNHEY, CDR2 SMNVEV (reference sequence). CDR3 length: 15 residues. Trimming removed 5 bases at V and 0 bases at J, with 12 bases between. The CDR3 here is CASSLGQTSTDTQYF. The CDR3 DNA follows: TGTGCCAGCAGTCTTGGACAGACTAGCACAGATACGCAGTATTTT.

This sequence joins TRBV18 and TRBJ1-1; D is perhaps TRBD1 (5 bases). Germline V CDR1 and CDR2: KGHSH, LQKENI. Trimming took 6 bases from V and 7 from J, leaving 9 bases between them. CDR3 length: 11 residues. CDR3 coding DNA: TGTGCCAGCTCCCCCGGGGGTGAAGCTTTCTTT. This gives the protein CASSPGGEAFF.

A note on this clone: The sample contains more than one DNA sequence encoding this CDR3. The chain joins TRBV7-9 to TRBJ1-5; TRBD1 aligns across 10 bases. CDR3 length: 14 amino acids. Germline V gene data show CDR1 as SEHNR and CDR2 as FQNEAQ (reference sequence). V dropped 4 bases and J dropped 4; count of bases not matched to a gene: 1. The CDR3: CASSSGQGNQPQHF. The CDR3 DNA reads as TGTGCCAGCAGCTCGGGACAGGGGAATCAGCCCCAGCATTTT. The entire variable domain, with the rest obtained from reference TRBV7-9 and TRBJ1-5, is as follows: DTGVSQNPRHKITKRGQNVTFRCDPISEHNRLYWYRQTLGQGPEFLTYFQNEAQLEKSRLLSDRFSAERPKGSFSTLEIQRTEQGDSAMYLCASSSGQGNQPQHFGDGTRLSIL.

Regarding this clone: This sample also contains other DNA sequences that code for the same CDR3. The chain recombines TRBV28 with TRBJ1-2, with D maybe TRBD1 (6 bases). The V end was cut by 3 bases, the J end by 2 bases, with 10 bases between. The CDR3 length is 14 residues. CDR1 is MDHEN, CDR2 SYDVKM, per germline. CDR3 coding DNA: TGTGCCAGCAGTTTCGGGCAGGGGAACTATGGCTACACCTTC. Its protein is CASSFGQGNYGYTF.

The V and J genes are TRBV27 and TRBJ2-7; TRBD1 matches 8 bases. The CDR3 runs to 16 residues. Germline V lookup: CDR1 MNHEY, CDR2 SMNVEV (reference sequence). J lost 5 bases, V lost 6 bases, and 15 bases had no gene match. Here the CDR3 reads CASSLRIGQGWNEQYF. The CDR3 region has the DNA TGTGCCAGCAGCTTACGAATTGGACAGGGTTGGAACGAGCAGTACTTC.

The chain uses TRBV7-2 and TRBJ2-1, with a possible D match to TRBD1 (5 bases). V was shortened by 2 bases and J by 4 bases, with 6 bases between the two germline ends. This CDR3 has 13 residues. Germline CDR1 is SGHTA and CDR2 is FQGNSA. Here the CDR3 DNA reads TGTGCCAGCAGCTTACAGGGATACAATGAGCAGTTCTTC. This gives the protein CASSLQGYNEQFF.

V and J are TRBV5-4 and TRBJ2-1; TRBD1 is a possible D gene (5 bases). The ends were cut back, 4 bases at V and 6 bases at J, with 20 bases in the middle. From germline, CDR1 is SGHNT and CDR2 YYREEE (reference sequence). The CDR3 runs to 16 residues. This CDR3 is CASSAMGLTFPNEQFF. CDR3 nucleotide sequence: TGTGCCAGCAGCGCCATGGGGCTCACATTCCCCAATGAGCAGTTCTTC. The variable domain in full, completed from reference TRBV5-4 and TRBJ2-1, reads ETGVTQSPTHLIKTRGQQVTLRCSSQSGHNTVSWYQQALGQGPQFIFQYYREEENGRGNFPPRFSGLQFPNYSSELNVNALELDDSALYLCASSAMGLTFPNEQFFGPGTRLTVL.

This chain links TRBV10-3 with TRBJ2-5, with TRBD1 matching 7 bases. The CDR3 extends over 16 amino acids. The V gene's germline CDR1 is ENHRY and CDR2 SYGVKD. V was pared by 4 bases and J by 0 bases, with 8 bases of the junction left unmatched. CDR3 nucleotides: TGTGCCATCAGTGGGGGACAGCTACCTGACCAAGAGACCCAGTACTTC. It encodes CAISGGQLPDQETQYF.

The rearrangement uses TRBV30 and TRBJ2-2; D not resolved. CDR3 length: 12 amino acids. With 4 bases removed from V and 6 bases from J, the gap between germline ends came to 9 bases. Germline V gene lookup returns CDR1 GTSNPN and CDR2 SVGIG (reference sequence). CDR3 nucleotide sequence: TGTGCCTGGACATTGGCCCCCGGGGAGCTGTTTTTT. This sequence encodes CAWTLAPGELFF. The full variable domain, with the rest looked up from reference TRBV30 and TRBJ2-2, is SQTIHQWPATLVQPVGSPLSLECTVEGTSNPNLYWYRQAAGRGLQLLFYSVGIGQISSEVPQNLSASRPQDRQFILSSKKLLLSDSGFYLCAWTLAPGELFFGEGSRLTVL.

The rearrangement joins TRBV28 to TRBJ1-2; TRBD1 matches at 8 bases. The CDR3 loop spans 13 amino acids. In germline, CDR1 is MDHEN, CDR2 SYDVKM. V was clipped by 6 bases and J by 8 bases; unmatched bases: 8. This CDR3 is CASRPMDREGYTF. The CDR3 DNA follows: TGTGCCAGCAGACCCATGGACAGGGAAGGCTACACCTTC.

J is TRBJ1-5 and V is TRBV28; possibly TRBD1 for D (5 bases). This CDR3 contains 12 residues. Trimming pared 3 bases from V and 6 bases from J, leaving 6 bases between. Germline V gene data show CDR1 as MDHEN and CDR2 as SYDVKM. CDR3 loop: CASSFGGQPQHF. DNA of the CDR3: TGTGCCAGCAGTTTCGGGGGTCAGCCCCAGCATTTT.

V is TRBV11-2 and J is TRBJ2-3; 10 bases line up with TRBD1. Germline assignment: CDR1 SGHAT and CDR2 FQNNGV. V dropped 9 bases and J dropped 1; count of bases not matched to a gene: 7. There are 15 residues in the CDR3. The CDR3 DNA follows: TGTGCCAGTAAACCGGGACAGGGGCGCACAGATACGCAGTATTTT. As protein: CASKPGQGRTDTQYF.

This clone was observed a single time. The V call is TRBV18, the J call TRBJ2-5; D not resolved. The germline CDR1 and CDR2 sequences are KGHSH and LQKENI. The CDR3 is 13 residues long. Between the trimmed V and J ends, which lost 3 bases and 4 bases, there was a span of 9 bases. CDR3 coding DNA: TGTGCCAGCTCACCGTTAAGGAGAGAGACCCAGTACTTC. This sequence encodes CASSPLRRETQYF.

This chain uses TRBV7-9 with TRBJ2-1; a weak D match, TRBD2 (5 bases). This CDR3 is built from 12 residues. Trimming stripped 5 bases from V and 8 bases from J, with 10 bases between. The germline gives CDR1 SEHNR, CDR2 FQNEAQ (reference sequence). CDR3 sequence (DNA): TGTGCCAGCAGCCCCCCGAGGGATGAGCAGTTCTTC. Protein: CASSPPRDEQFF.

This clone came up once. This chain links TRBV19 with TRBJ2-4; the match to TRBD2 covers 13 bases. Germline CDR1 reads LNHDA; CDR2 reads SQIVND (reference sequence). The trim removed 8 bases at V and 5 bases at J, leaving 6 bases unmatched. The CDR3 has 15 residues. CDR3 amino acids: CASGGTSGDQNIQYF. CDR3 bases: TGTGCCAGTGGGGGGACTAGCGGGGATCAAAACATTCAGTACTTC.